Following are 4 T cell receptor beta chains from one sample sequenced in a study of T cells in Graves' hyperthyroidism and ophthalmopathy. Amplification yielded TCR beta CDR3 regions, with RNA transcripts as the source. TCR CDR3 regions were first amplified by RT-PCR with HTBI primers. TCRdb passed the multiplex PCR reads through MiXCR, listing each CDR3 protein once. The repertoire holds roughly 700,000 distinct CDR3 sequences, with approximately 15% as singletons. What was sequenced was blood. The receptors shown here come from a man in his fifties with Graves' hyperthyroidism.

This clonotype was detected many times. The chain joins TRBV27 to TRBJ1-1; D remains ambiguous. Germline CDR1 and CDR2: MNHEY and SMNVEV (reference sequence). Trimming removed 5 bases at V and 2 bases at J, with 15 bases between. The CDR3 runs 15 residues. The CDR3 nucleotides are TGTGCCAGCAGTCGAAACCCCCGGGCCAACACTGAAGCTTTCTTT. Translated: CASSRNPRANTEAFF.

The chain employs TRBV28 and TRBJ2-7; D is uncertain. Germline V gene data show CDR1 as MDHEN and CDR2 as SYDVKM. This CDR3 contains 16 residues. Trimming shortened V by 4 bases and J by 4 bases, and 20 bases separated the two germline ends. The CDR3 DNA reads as TGTGCCAGCAGTTCTTTCGCCGCTATTTCCCTTTACGAGCAGTACTTC. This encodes CASSSFAAISLYEQYF.

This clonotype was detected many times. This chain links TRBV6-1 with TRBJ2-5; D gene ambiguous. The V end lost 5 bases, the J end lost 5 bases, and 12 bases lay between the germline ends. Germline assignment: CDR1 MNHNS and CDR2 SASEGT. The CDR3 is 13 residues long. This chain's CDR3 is CASSPPGKETQYF. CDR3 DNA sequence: TGTGCCAGCAGTCCCCCAGGAAAGGAGACCCAGTACTTC.

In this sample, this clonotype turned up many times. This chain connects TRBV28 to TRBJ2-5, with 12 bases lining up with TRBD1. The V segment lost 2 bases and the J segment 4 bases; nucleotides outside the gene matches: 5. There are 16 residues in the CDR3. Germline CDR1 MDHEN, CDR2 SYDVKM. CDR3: CASSLTGQGAGETQYF. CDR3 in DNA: TGTGCCAGCAGTTTAACGGGACAGGGGGCGGGAGAGACCCAGTACTTC. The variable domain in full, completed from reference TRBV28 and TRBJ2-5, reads DVKVTQSSRYLVKRTGEKVFLECVQDMDHENMFWYRQDPGLGLRLIYFSYDVKMKEKGDIPEGYSVSREKKERFSLILESASTNQTSMYLCASSLTGQGAGETQYFGPGTRLLVL.